This TCR beta chain came from a study of cytomegalovirus exposure and HLA in healthy donors. Overall study results and limits: When analyzed later, a missense DCLRE1C variant was found to be linked to TCR beta V- and J-gene trimming. Sequencing likely generated an artifact that appeared as a cluster of highly shared sequence variants. One later analysis reportedly identified an Asian-associated ancestry cluster that showed fewer N-insertions than the approximately 670-donor mean.

In the PCR, 60 Vbeta and 13 Jbeta primers were used. TCRdb keeps only in-frame clones here, not all; method: immunoSEQ multiplex PCR. The repertoire holds 150,000 to 200,000 clones, roughly 9.5% seen once, with approximately 1.5% in the top ten. This clone was detected a few times. The antigen remains unidentified. Sequences were obtained from PBMCs. The sequence was collected from a woman aged 25 to 45 in good health and CMV-seropositive.

The chain's CDR3 is CASSSRDRGLDEQFF. CDR3 bases: TGTGCCAGCAGTTCCCGGGACAGGGGGCTGGATGAGCAGTTCTTC. J is TRBJ2-1 and V is TRBV27; the match to TRBD1 covers 12 bases. Germline trimming cut 4 bases from V and 8 bases from J; bases unmatched to any gene: 6. The CDR3 is 15 residues long. Germline CDR1 reads MNHEY; CDR2 reads SMNVEV (reference sequence).